This T cell receptor (beta chain) was identified during a study of shared clonotypes between healthy human individuals. Study outcomes and limitations: Among donors, sharing of clonotypes was expected to be affected by sequencing depth. Among non-shared clonotypes, generation probabilities were lower than among those shared by all four donors.

A note on this clone: What it binds is not known.

Some 28,000 T cell genomes (approximately 0.2 ug DNA) went into each sorted-subset replicate. Here immunoSEQ multiplex PCR was the method, and the copy in TCRdb shows in-frame clones only, minus some. The table includes more than 1,200,000 clones, 98% detected once. The receptor comes from a young man in good health. Sequencing used naive CD4+ T cells sorted from blood. The subset is: CD45RA+ positively selected.

The CDR3 nucleotides are TGTGCCAGCAGTTACCGGGACACCCTCCAAGAGACCCAGTACTTC. Amino acid sequence: CASSYRDTLQETQYF. The chain combines TRBV6-6 with TRBJ2-5; the D gene is possibly TRBD1 (6 bases). The germline gives CDR1 MNHNY, CDR2 SVGAGI (reference sequence). CDR3 size: 15 residues. The V and J ends lost 2 bases and 1 base respectively, with 11 bases between them.